The 14 T cell receptor beta chains given below trace back to one sample, sequenced in a study of identical twins. MiXCR, run by TCRdb on the 5' RACE reads, gives a single entry per CDR3 protein. The sample has just under 650,000 distinct CDR3 sequences; 7.1% are singletons. The same data also contributed to another study, on yellow fever vaccine responses in identical twins.

The sequenced sample was PBMCs. These receptor sequences come from a woman aged 18-29 years in good health.

This clonotype was seen at least ten times. The chain employs TRBV6-5 and TRBJ2-7; D remains unclear. V gave up 0 bases and J gave up 5 bases, with 14 bases separating them. The CDR3 spans 15 residues. Germline CDR1 reads MNHEY; CDR2 reads SVGAGI. The CDR3 coding sequence is TGTGCCAGCAGTTACTCGCCAGCGCCGGAACACGAGCAGTACGTC. Translated: CASSYSPAPEHEQYV.

The rearrangement uses TRBV7-3 and TRBJ2-1; D may be TRBD2 (6 bases). Germline V CDR1 and CDR2: SGHTA, FQGTGA. There are 14 residues in the CDR3. The V end lost 4 bases, the J end lost 8 bases, and 15 bases lay between the germline ends. CDR3 sequence reads: CASSSGLASDEQFF. The CDR3 nucleotides read TGTGCCAGCAGCTCGGGACTGGCCTCCGATGAGCAGTTCTTC.

This clonotype was observed once. A read error may explain this, as a much larger clone is one base away. The CDR3 carries no conserved terminal phenylalanine or tryptophan, so it likely arises from a read error. The chain carries TRBV5-6 and TRBJ2-7, with 11 bases identical to TRBD2. Germline V gene sequence: CDR1 SGHDT, CDR2 YYEEEE. The CDR3 covers 15 residues. V shed 3 bases and J 6 bases; nucleotides not matched to a gene: 8. DNA for the CDR3: TGTGCCAGCAGCTCCAGACTAGCGGGACTCCTCGAGCAGTACCTC. Translation: CASSSRLAGLLEQYL.

The chain combines TRBV2 with TRBJ2-7; D might be TRBD2 (5 bases). Trimming removed 7 bases from V and 6 bases from J, with 19 bases in between. CDR3 length: 14 residues. CDR1 is SNHLY and CDR2 is FYNNEI in the germline V gene. Written as DNA, the CDR3 is TGTGCCAGCATCGGGGTGGCCTCTCCCCTCGAGCAGTACTTC. This sequence encodes CASIGVASPLEQYF.

V and J are TRBV10-3 and TRBJ2-1; 9 positions agree with TRBD1. The CDR3 has 13 amino acids. CDR1 is ENHRY and CDR2 is SYGVKD in the germline V gene. The ends lost 10 bases at V and 9 bases at J; junction bases unmatched: 10. This CDR3 reads CATGTGKGGEQFF. The CDR3 coding sequence is TGTGCCACCGGGACAGGGAAGGGCGGTGAGCAGTTCTTC.

In this sample, this clonotype turned up a few times. The V and J genes are TRBV1 and TRBJ2-3; no DNA check was done on the table's D call, TRBD2. TRBV1 is a documented pseudogene. The CDR3 consists of 13 residues. CDR3 amino acids: CTAERPSTDTQYF. DNA of the CDR3: TGCACCGCGGAGCGGCCTAGCACAGATACGCAGTATTTT.

There are many counts of this clonotype. In nucleotides, the CDR3 is TGTGCCAGCAGCCCAACCTACGGAAGGGGTGAGCAGTTCTTC. Translated, it gives CASSPTYGRGEQFF. The chain joins TRBV5-6 to TRBJ2-1, with D possibly matching TRBD1 (5 bases). Per germline, CDR1 SGHDT and CDR2 YYEEEE. Trimming stripped 4 bases from V and 9 bases from J, with 17 bases between. The CDR3 extends over 14 amino acids.

This sequence joins TRBV6-5 and TRBJ2-1, with 8 bases lining up with TRBD2. The CDR3 has 15 residues. Per the germline V gene, CDR1 is MNHEY and CDR2 is SVGAGI. J lost 7 bases, V lost 0 bases, and 5 bases had no gene match. The CDR3 DNA reads as TGTGCCAGCAGTTACTCGCCCGGGGGGGCGAATGAGCAGTTCTTC. Its translation is CASSYSPGGANEQFF.

A few counts support this clonotype. This sequence joins TRBV20-1 and TRBJ1-1; TRBD1 might be the D (6 bases). V gave up 3 bases and J gave up 1 base, with 12 bases separating them. The CDR3 totals 14 residues. The germline V gene encodes CDR1 DFQATT and CDR2 SNEGSKA (reference sequence). The DNA for the CDR3 is TGCAGTGCTAGGACGACAGGAGGGAACACTGAAGCTTTCTTT. It codes for CSARTTGGNTEAFF.

This clonotype was observed at least ten times. The chain uses TRBV6-6 and TRBJ2-1; D remains ambiguous. This CDR3 contains 13 residues. Trimming took 7 bases from V and 0 from J, leaving 7 bases between them. Germline assignment: CDR1 MNHNY and CDR2 SVGAGI (reference sequence). CDR3 residues: CASNQVSYNEQFF. DNA for the CDR3: TGTGCCAGCAACCAGGTCTCCTACAATGAGCAGTTCTTC.

This clonotype was counted many times. The chain carries TRBV5-1 and TRBJ1-2; maybe TRBD1 (5 bases). CDR1 is SGHRS, CDR2 YFSETQ, per germline. V was cut by 4 bases and J by 2 bases, with 12 bases left in between. The CDR3 totals 14 residues. CDR3 coding DNA: TGCGCCAGCAGCCGCGGGACTGAGAACTATGGCTACACCTTC. This translates into CASSRGTENYGYTF.

This clonotype was observed a few times. V is TRBV3-1 and J is TRBJ2-3; 9 bases line up with TRBD2. CDR3 length equals 15 residues. With 4 bases clipped from V and 5 bases from J, the junction kept 7 bases outside the gene matches. Germline lookup yields CDR1 LGHDT and CDR2 YNNKEL (reference sequence). CDR3 sequence reads: CASSPEGLAVDTQYF. CDR3 sequence (DNA): TGTGCCAGCAGCCCGGAGGGACTAGCTGTAGATACGCAGTATTTT.

There are many counts of this clonotype. The genes are TRBV4-1 and TRBJ1-2; a possible D gene is TRBD1 (6 bases). CDR1 MGHRA and CDR2 YSYEKL come from the germline V gene. Between the trimmed V and J ends, which lost 0 bases and 4 bases, there was a span of 15 bases. The CDR3 contains 16 residues. The CDR3 protein is CASSQDMVGDTYGYTF. The CDR3 coding sequence is TGCGCCAGCAGCCAAGATATGGTAGGGGACACCTATGGCTACACCTTC.

The V call is TRBV2, the J call TRBJ2-1; 8 nucleotides match TRBD2. The junction had 7 bases not matched to a gene; V was cut back by 9 bases and J by 0 bases. The CDR3 extends over 15 amino acids. The germline V gene encodes CDR1 SNHLY and CDR2 FYNNEI. The CDR3: CARGGAGGSYNEQFF. CDR3 nucleotides: TGTGCCAGAGGGGGGGCGGGAGGCTCCTACAATGAGCAGTTCTTC.